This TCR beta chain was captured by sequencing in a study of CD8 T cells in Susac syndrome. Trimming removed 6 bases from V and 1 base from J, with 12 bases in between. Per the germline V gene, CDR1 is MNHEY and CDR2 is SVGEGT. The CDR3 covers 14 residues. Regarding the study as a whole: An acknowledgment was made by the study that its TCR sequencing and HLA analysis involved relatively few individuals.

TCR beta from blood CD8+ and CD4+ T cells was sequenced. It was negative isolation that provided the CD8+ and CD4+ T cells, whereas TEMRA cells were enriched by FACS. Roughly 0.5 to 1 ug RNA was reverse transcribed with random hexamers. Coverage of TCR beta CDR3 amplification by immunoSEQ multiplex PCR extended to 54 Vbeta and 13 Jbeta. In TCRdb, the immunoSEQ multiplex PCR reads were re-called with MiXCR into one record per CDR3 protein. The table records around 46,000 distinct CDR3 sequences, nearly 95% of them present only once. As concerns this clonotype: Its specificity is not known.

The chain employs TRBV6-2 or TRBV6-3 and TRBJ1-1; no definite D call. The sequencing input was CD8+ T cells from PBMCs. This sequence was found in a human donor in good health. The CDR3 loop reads CASSQSPRNTEAFF. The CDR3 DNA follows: TGTGCCAGCAGCCAAAGCCCTCGGAACACTGAAGCTTTCTTT.